Shown below are 15 T cell receptor beta chains from a single sample sequenced in a study of CD4+ T cells in melanoma. Method: immunoSEQ multiplex PCR; TCRdb's copy keeps in-frame clones and lacks some. The profile covers 110,000 to 150,000 clones, with about nine tenths appearing a single time and approximately 1.5% taken by the ten largest. The source of these receptors is a human donor with melanoma.

This chain joins TRBV11-2 and TRBJ2-5, with 7 positions matching TRBD2. The CDR3 consists of 16 residues. The germline V gene has CDR1 SGHAT and CDR2 FQNNGV. The V and J ends lost 2 bases and 3 bases, in that order; junction bases with no gene match: 9. Here the CDR3 DNA reads TGTGCCAGCAGCTTATTTTCTAGCGGATTAAAAGAGACCCAGTACTTC. Translation gives CASSLFSSGLKETQYF.

V and J are TRBV5-3 and TRBJ2-5; 8 bases fit TRBD2. TRBV5-3 is designated an ORF whose function remains uncertain. The CDR3 totals 14 residues. The trim removed 6 bases at V and 1 base at J, leaving 5 bases unmatched. Written as DNA, the CDR3 is TGTGCCAGAAAGCGGGGGAGCCCCCAAGAGACCCAGTACTTC. Its protein product is CARKRGSPQETQYF.

This clone appeared a few times. The rearrangement uses TRBV18 and TRBJ2-5; no firm D call. Trimming cost V 2 bases and J 5 bases, with 9 bases left between them. This CDR3 comprises 13 residues. Germline values: CDR1 KGHSH, CDR2 LQKENI. The CDR3 sequence is CASSPGLTETQYF. The DNA of the CDR3 is TGTGCCAGCTCACCAGGGCTGACGGAGACCCAGTACTTC.

The gene calls are TRBV5-1 and TRBJ2-3; no clear D. CDR1 is SGHRS and CDR2 is YFSETQ in the germline V gene. This CDR3 comprises 12 residues. The V gene lost 1 base and the J gene lost 4 bases, with 4 bases spanning the gap. The CDR3 region is CASSLRPDTQYF. CDR3 sequence (DNA): TGCGCCAGCAGCTTGCGCCCAGATACGCAGTATTTT.

The V gene is TRBV12-2, the J gene TRBJ1-5. TRBV12-2 is a documented pseudogene. CDR3 size: 16 residues. This CDR3 reads CASRRSQGGLNQPQHF. The CDR3 region has the DNA TGTGCAAGTCGCCGCTCCCAGGGAGGGTTGAATCAGCCCCAGCATTTT.

V gene TRBV5-1 combines with J gene TRBJ2-1; TRBD2 matches at 8 bases. The V gene end was trimmed by 6 bases and the J gene end by 3 bases; junction bases not matched to a gene: 2. This CDR3 region has 13 residues. Germline values: CDR1 SGHRS, CDR2 YFSETQ. This CDR3 reads CASKAGGYNEQFF. The CDR3 DNA sequence: TGCGCCAGCAAGGCGGGGGGCTACAATGAGCAGTTCTTC.

The chain carries TRBV28 and TRBJ1-6; unclear D gene. From germline, CDR1 is MDHEN and CDR2 SYDVKM. V lost 3 bases and J 7 bases, leaving 1 base between the germline ends. The CDR3 totals 11 residues. The CDR3 sequence is CASSLNSPLHF. The CDR3, as DNA: TGTGCCAGCAGTTTGAATTCACCCCTCCACTTT. Based on the CDR3 plus reference TRBV28 and TRBJ1-6, the full variable domain is DVKVTQSSRYLVKRTGEKVFLECVQDMDHENMFWYRQDPGLGLRLIYFSYDVKMKEKGDIPEGYSVSREKKERFSLILESASTNQTSMYLCASSLNSPLHFGNGTRLTVT.

V usage is TRBV5-1 and J usage is TRBJ2-7; D call uncertain. Germline CDR1 reads SGHRS; CDR2 reads YFSETQ. The CDR3 contains 16 residues. V dropped 0 bases and J dropped 6 bases, with 19 bases sitting between them. The CDR3 sequence is CASSLEIRPPQSEQYF. The CDR3 DNA follows: TGCGCCAGCAGCTTGGAGATTCGTCCCCCCCAGAGCGAGCAGTACTTC. Drawing the rest from reference TRBV5-1 and TRBJ2-7, the complete variable domain is KAGVTQTPRYLIKTRGQQVTLSCSPISGHRSVSWYQQTPGQGLQFLFEYFSETQRNKGNFPGRFSGRQFSNSRSEMNVSTLELGDSALYLCASSLEIRPPQSEQYFGPGTRLTVT.

The chain carries TRBV2 and TRBJ2-4, with a possible D match to TRBD2 (5 bases). This CDR3 has 13 amino acids. Per germline, CDR1 SNHLY and CDR2 FYNNEI. V lost 10 bases and J 6 bases, leaving 16 bases between the germline ends. CDR3 nucleotide sequence: TGTGCCACTACGGCAGAAGGGAGAAACATTCAGTACTTC. It specifies CATTAEGRNIQYF. The entire variable domain, with the rest obtained from reference TRBV2 and TRBJ2-4, is as follows: EPEVTQTPSHQVTQMGQEVILRCVPISNHLYFYWYRQILGQKVEFLVSFYNNEISEKSEIFDDQFSVERPDGSNFTLKIRSTKLEDSAMYFCATTAEGRNIQYFGAGTRLSVL.

The chain uses TRBV5-1 and TRBJ2-3, with no clear D. The germline V gene encodes CDR1 SGHRS and CDR2 YFSETQ. Between the trimmed V and J ends, which lost 4 bases and 6 bases, there was a span of 15 bases. The length of the CDR3 is 14 residues. CDR3 bases: TGCGCCAGCAGCCTCGGGCCCCTATCGGATACGCAGTATTTT. Translating it yields CASSLGPLSDTQYF. Full variable domain (outside the CDR3, taken from reference TRBV5-1 and TRBJ2-3): KAGVTQTPRYLIKTRGQQVTLSCSPISGHRSVSWYQQTPGQGLQFLFEYFSETQRNKGNFPGRFSGRQFSNSRSEMNVSTLELGDSALYLCASSLGPLSDTQYFGPGTRLTVL.

The rearrangement joins TRBV6-6 to TRBJ1-1; 7 bases are shared with TRBD1. CDR1 and CDR2 (germline): MNHNY, SVGAGI (reference sequence). CDR3 length: 15 amino acids. V lost 4 bases and J lost 0; bases outside the gene matches: 5. The CDR3 nucleotides are TGTGCCAGCAGTTCCGACAGGGTTATGAACACTGAAGCTTTCTTT. Translation: CASSSDRVMNTEAFF.

This rearrangement joins TRBV5-3 to TRBJ2-2; 8 nucleotides match TRBD1. TRBV5-3 is noted as an ORF with a role that remains uncertain. The CDR3 runs to 17 residues. V was pared by 4 bases and J by 6 bases, with 14 bases of the junction left unmatched. CDR3 sequence (DNA): TGTGCCAGAAGCCTAAACAGACAGGGGTCAGGATCCGGGGAGCTGTTTTTT. This codes for CARSLNRQGSGSGELFF.

This chain links TRBV18 with TRBJ1-1; D gene unclear. Trimming cost V 6 bases and J 6 bases, with 11 bases left between them. The CDR3 covers 12 residues. CDR1 KGHSH and CDR2 LQKENI come from the germline V gene. Written as DNA, the CDR3 is TGTGCCAGCTCCCCCACAGAGGCTGAAGCTTTCTTT. Translated, it gives CASSPTEAEAFF. Variable domain in full (rest from reference TRBV18 and TRBJ1-1): NAGVMQNPRHLVRRRGQEARLRCSPMKGHSHVYWYRQLPEEGLKFMVYLQKENIIDESGMPKERFSAEFPKEGPSILRIQQVVRGDSAAYFCASSPTEAEAFFGQGTRLTVV.

The chain links TRBV11-2 to TRBJ1-3; TRBD1 might be the D (5 bases). This CDR3 spans 15 amino acids. Trimming removed 1 base from V and 5 bases from J, with 12 bases in between. In germline, CDR1 is SGHAT, CDR2 FQNNGV. The CDR3 DNA follows: TGTGCCAGCAGCTTAGCCGGGGCTCAAAGAAACACCATATATTTT. It translates to CASSLAGAQRNTIYF.

The count of this clone is one. The chain recombines TRBV27 with TRBJ2-7; maybe TRBD1 (6 bases). The CDR3 extends over 15 amino acids. Germline CDR1 is MNHEY and CDR2 is SMNVEV (reference sequence). Trimming took 6 bases from V and 0 from J, leaving 15 bases between them. CDR3 amino acids: CASSRSGTNSYEQYF. The CDR3 DNA reads TGTGCCAGCAGCCGATCCGGGACAAACTCCTACGAGCAGTACTTC.